The rows below give T cell receptor beta chains drawn from one sample of a study of T cells after yellow fever vaccination. TCRdb re-analysed the 5' RACE reads in MiXCR, keeping a single row per CDR3 protein. The top ten hold roughly 17% of the sample, which has about 500,000 distinct CDR3 sequences, about 17% seen once. The source was PBMCs, collected about 5 days after the first yellow fever vaccination. These receptor sequences come from a man younger than 35 who received the YFV17D yellow fever vaccine. The CDR3 runs from the conserved cysteine through the conserved F or W. D genes are given only for firm matches. Clone sizes are given selectively: once, few, many, or a class where the clone is expanded.

V gene: TRBV4-1; clone size: .; D gene: TRBD1; J gene: TRBJ1-2; CDR3 protein: CASSLRTGGDGYGYTF; CDR3 DNA: TGCGCCAGCAGCCTCCGGACAGGGGGCGATGGCTATGGCTACACCTTC
V gene: TRBV20-1; clone size: few; D gene: .; J gene: TRBJ2-6; CDR3 protein: CSAKTGASGANVLTF; CDR3 DNA: TGCAGTGCTAAAACCGGGGCCTCTGGGGCCAACGTCCTGACTTTC
V gene: TRBV25-1; clone size: many; D gene: .; J gene: TRBJ2-1; CDR3 protein: CASSEHPRDEQFF; CDR3 DNA: TGTGCCAGCAGTGAGCACCCTAGGGATGAGCAGTTCTTC
V gene: TRBV30; clone size: few; D gene: .; J gene: TRBJ1-1; CDR3 protein: CAWRKNTEAFF; CDR3 DNA: TGTGCCTGGCGAAAGAACACTGAAGCTTTCTTT
V gene: TRBV20-1; clone size: .; D gene: .; J gene: TRBJ1-2; CDR3 protein: CSARDASSGGYTF; CDR3 DNA: TGCAGTGCTAGAGATGCATCCTCCGGTGGCTACACCTTC
V gene: TRBV4-2; clone size: few; D gene: TRBD2; J gene: TRBJ2-1; CDR3 protein: CASSRLSGGAYNEQFF; CDR3 DNA: TGTGCCAGCAGCCGCCTGAGCGGGGGGGCTTACAATGAGCAGTTCTTC
V gene: TRBV30; clone size: few; D gene: .; J gene: TRBJ2-3; CDR3 protein: CAWGVGVGGTDTQYF; CDR3 DNA: TGTGCCTGGGGGGTTGGGGTAGGTGGGACAGATACGCAGTATTTT
V gene: TRBV4-3; clone size: .; D gene: TRBD2; J gene: TRBJ2-1; CDR3 protein: CASSQELAGVYNEQFF; CDR3 DNA: TGCGCCAGCAGCCAAGAACTAGCGGGGGTCTACAATGAGCAGTTCTTC
V gene: TRBV5-1; clone size: few; D gene: .; J gene: TRBJ2-1; CDR3 protein: CASSPPQDGYNEQFF; CDR3 DNA: TGCGCCAGCAGCCCCCCCCAGGACGGGTACAATGAGCAGTTCTTC
V gene: TRBV5-1; clone size: few; D gene: .; J gene: TRBJ2-3; CDR3 protein: CASSLAPTRTDTQYF; CDR3 DNA: TGCGCCAGCAGCTTGGCCCCTACTAGAACAGATACGCAGTATTTT